This TCR beta chain emerged from a study of T cells in Graves' hyperthyroidism and ophthalmopathy. Clinicians diagnosed patients from clinical symptoms, serum thyroxine and TRAb, thyroid ultrasound and orbital computed tomography. TCR beta CDR3 region amplification was performed from RNA transcripts. The HTBI primer set served for first-round RT-PCR of the TCR CDR3. Each CDR3 protein is one row after TCRdb ran MiXCR on the multiplex PCR reads. The sample shows 500,000 to 800,000 distinct CDR3 sequences, less than 45% of them seen only once. The CDR3 loop spans 15 amino acids. Germline lookup yields CDR1 SEHNR and CDR2 FQNEAQ (reference sequence). Details on this clonotype: Its antigen is still unknown. One end of the junction is discordant with germline, which a read error may explain.

General study points: Most thyroid clonotypes expanded above 0.001 were also detected in blood. Stable hyperthyroidism was told apart from ophthalmopathy by a model built on 13 V-J features.

The chain recombines TRBV7-9 with TRBJ2-7; 8 nucleotides agree with TRBD1. This clonotype was obtained from an adult man with Graves' disease, either hyperthyroidism or ophthalmopathy (not recorded which). Sequencing was performed on peripheral blood or thyroid tissue (not recorded which). The CDR3 DNA sequence: TGTGCCGGCAGCCCGCGGACAGGGCGCGTCAACGAGCAGTACTTC. It is translated as CAGSPRTGRVNEQYF.